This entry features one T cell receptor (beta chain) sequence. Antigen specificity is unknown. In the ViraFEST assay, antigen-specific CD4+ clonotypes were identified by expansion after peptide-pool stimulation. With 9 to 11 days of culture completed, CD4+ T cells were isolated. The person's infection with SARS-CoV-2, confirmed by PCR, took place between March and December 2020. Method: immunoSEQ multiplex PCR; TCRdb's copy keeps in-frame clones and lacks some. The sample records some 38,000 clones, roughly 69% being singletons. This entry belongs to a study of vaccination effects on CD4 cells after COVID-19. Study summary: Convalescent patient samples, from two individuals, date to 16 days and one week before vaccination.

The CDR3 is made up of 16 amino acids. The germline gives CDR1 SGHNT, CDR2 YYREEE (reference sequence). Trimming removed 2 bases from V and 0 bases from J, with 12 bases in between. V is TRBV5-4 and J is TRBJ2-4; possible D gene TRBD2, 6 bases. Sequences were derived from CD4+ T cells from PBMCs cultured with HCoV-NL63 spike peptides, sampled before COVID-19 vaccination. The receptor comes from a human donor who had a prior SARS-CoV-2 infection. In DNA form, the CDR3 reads TGTGCCAGCAGCTTTACGGGGGACCTAGCCAAAAACATTCAGTACTTC. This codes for CASSFTGDLAKNIQYF.